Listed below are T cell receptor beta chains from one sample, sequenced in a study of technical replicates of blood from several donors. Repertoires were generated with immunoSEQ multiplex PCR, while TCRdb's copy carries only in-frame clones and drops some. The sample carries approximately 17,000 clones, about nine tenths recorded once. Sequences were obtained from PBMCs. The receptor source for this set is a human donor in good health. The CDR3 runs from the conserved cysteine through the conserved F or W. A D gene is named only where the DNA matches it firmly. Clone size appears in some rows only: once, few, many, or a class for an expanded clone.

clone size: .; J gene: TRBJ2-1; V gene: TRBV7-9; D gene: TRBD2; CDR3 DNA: TGTGCCAGCAGCTTTGGGGCTAGCGGTCACAATGAGCAGTTCTTC; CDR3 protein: CASSFGASGHNEQFF
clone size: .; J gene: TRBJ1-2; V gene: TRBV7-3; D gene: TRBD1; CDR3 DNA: TGTGCCAGCAGCCACGGACAGGGGGATGGCTACACCTTC; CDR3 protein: CASSHGQGDGYTF
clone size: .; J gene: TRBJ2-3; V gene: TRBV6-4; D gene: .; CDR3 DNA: TGTGCCAGCAGTGTTGGGAGTACAGATACGCAGTATTTT; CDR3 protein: CASSVGSTDTQYF
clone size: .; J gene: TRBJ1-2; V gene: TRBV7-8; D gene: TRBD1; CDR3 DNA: TGTGCCAGCAGCCCGAAAGGGACAGCCTATGGCTACACCTTC; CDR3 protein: CASSPKGTAYGYTF
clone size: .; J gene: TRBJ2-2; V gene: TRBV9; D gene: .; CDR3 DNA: TGTGCCAGCAGCGTAGATGGGGCAGGGTGGCGGAACACCGGGGAGCTGTTTTTT; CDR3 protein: CASSVDGAGWRNTGELFF
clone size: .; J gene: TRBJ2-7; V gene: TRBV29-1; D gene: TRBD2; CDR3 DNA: TGCAGCGTTGAAGGAGGAGGACTAGCGGGAGAGTACGAGCAGTACTTC; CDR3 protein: CSVEGGGLAGEYEQYF
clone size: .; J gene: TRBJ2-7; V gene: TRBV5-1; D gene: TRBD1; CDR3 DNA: TGCGCCAGCAGCTTGGATGGACAGGTGATATCCTACGAGCAGTACTTC; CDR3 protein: CASSLDGQVISYEQYF
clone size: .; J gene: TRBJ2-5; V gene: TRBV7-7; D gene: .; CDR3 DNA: TGTGCCAGCAGCCCGAACACCCTAGCAGAGACCCAGTACTTC; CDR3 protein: CASSPNTLAETQYF
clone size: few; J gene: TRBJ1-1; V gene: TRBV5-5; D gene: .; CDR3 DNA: TGTGCCAGCAGCTCGCAAGCGGGGACTGAAGCTTTCTTT; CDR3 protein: CASSSQAGTEAFF
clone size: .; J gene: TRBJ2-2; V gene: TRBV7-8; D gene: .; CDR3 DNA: TGTGCCAGCAGCTTAAATAGCGGGGAGCTGTTTTTT; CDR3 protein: CASSLNSGELFF
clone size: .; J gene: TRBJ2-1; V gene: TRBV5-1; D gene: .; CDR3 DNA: TGCGCCAGCAGCTTGGCCTCGGCCGGTAGCGGTGAGCAGTTCTTC; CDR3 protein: CASSLASAGSGEQFF
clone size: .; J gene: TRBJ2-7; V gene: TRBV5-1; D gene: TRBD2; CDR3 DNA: TGCGCCAGCAGCTTGGTCTCAATCGGGGCGGGAGAGTACGAGCAGTACTTC; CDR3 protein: CASSLVSIGAGEYEQYF
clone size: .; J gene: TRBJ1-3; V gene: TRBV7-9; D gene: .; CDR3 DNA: TGTGCCAGCAGCCCACAGGGTTCCTCTGGAAACACCATATATTTT; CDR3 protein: CASSPQGSSGNTIYF
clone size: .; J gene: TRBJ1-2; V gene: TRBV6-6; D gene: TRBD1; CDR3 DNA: TGTGCCAGCAGACTGGGACAGAACAACTATGGCTACACCTTC; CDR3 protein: CASRLGQNNYGYTF
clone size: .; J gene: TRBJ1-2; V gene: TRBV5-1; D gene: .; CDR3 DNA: TGCGCCAGCAGCCTAGAGGACCAGGGTGGCTACACCTTC; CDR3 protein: CASSLEDQGGYTF
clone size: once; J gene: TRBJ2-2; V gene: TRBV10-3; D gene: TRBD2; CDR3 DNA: TGTGCCATCAGTCACTCTAGCGGGAATCCCGGGGAGCTGTTTTTT; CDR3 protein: CAISHSSGNPGELFF